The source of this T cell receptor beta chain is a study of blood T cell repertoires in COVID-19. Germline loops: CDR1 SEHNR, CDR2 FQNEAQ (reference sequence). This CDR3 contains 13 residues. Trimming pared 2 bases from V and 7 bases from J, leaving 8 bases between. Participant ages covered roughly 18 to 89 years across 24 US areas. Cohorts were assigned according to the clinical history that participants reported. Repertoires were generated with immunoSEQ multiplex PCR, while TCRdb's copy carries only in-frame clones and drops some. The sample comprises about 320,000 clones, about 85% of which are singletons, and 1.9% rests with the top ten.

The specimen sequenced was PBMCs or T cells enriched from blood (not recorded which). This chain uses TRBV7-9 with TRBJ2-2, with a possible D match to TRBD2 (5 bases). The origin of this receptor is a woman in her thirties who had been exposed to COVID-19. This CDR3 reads CASSLNRDGELFF. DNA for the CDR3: TGTGCCAGCAGCTTAAACCGGGACGGGGAGCTGTTTTTT. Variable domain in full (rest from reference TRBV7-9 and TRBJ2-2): DTGVSQNPRHKITKRGQNVTFRCDPISEHNRLYWYRQTLGQGPEFLTYFQNEAQLEKSRLLSDRFSAERPKGSFSTLEIQRTEQGDSAMYLCASSLNRDGELFFGEGSRLTVL.